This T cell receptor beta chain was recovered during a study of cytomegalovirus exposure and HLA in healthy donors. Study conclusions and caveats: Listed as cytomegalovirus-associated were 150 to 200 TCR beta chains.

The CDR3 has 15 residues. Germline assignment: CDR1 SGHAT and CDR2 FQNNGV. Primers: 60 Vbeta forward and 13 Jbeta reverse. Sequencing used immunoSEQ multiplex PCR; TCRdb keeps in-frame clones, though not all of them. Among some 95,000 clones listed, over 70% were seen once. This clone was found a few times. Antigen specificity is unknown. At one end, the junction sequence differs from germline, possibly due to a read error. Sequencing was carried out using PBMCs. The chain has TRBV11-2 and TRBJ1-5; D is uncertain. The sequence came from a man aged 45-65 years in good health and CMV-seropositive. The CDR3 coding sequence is TGTGCCAGCAGCTTAGATCACCGGAGCAATCAGCCCCAGAATTTT. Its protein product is CASSLDHRSNQPQNF.